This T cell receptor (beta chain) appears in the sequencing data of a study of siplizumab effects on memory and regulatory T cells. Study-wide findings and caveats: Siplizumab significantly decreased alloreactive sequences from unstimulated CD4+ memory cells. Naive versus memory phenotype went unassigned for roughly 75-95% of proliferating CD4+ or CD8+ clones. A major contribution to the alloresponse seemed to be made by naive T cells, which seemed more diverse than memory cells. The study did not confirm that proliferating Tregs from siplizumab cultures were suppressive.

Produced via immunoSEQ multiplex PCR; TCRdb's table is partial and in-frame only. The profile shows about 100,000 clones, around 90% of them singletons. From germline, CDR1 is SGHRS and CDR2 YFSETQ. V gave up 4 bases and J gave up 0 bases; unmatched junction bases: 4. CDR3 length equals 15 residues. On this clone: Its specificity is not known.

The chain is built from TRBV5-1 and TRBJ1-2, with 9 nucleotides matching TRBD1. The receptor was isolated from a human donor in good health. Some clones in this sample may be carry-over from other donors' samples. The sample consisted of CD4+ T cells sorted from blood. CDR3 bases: TGCGCCAGCAGCCCAGGACAGGGGACTAACTATGGCTACACCTTC. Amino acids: CASSPGQGTNYGYTF. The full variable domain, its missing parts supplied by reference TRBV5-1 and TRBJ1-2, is KAGVTQTPRYLIKTRGQQVTLSCSPISGHRSVSWYQQTPGQGLQFLFEYFSETQRNKGNFPGRFSGRQFSNSRSEMNVSTLELGDSALYLCASSPGQGTNYGYTFGSGTRLTVV.